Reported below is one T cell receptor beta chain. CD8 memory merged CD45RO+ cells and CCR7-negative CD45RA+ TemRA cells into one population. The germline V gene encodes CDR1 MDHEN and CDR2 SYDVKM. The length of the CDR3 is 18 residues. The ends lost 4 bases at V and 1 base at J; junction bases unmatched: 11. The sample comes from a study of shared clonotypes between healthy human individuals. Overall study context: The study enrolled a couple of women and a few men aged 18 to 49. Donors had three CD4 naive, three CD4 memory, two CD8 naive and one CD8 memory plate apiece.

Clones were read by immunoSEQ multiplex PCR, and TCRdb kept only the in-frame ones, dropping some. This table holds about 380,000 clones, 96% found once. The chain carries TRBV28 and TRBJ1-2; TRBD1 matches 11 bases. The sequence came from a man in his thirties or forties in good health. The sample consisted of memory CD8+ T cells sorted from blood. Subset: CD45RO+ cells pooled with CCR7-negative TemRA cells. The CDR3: CASSYFWDRGDHNYGYTF. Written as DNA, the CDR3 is TGTGCCAGCAGTTACTTCTGGGACAGGGGGGATCATAACTATGGCTACACCTTC.